This TCR beta chain was captured by sequencing in a study of preoperative IRX-2 immunotherapy in early breast cancer. With regard to this clone: Germline and junction disagree at one end, which may indicate a read error.

Produced via immunoSEQ multiplex PCR; TCRdb's table is partial and in-frame only. The table has around 30,000 clones, 70% to 85% seen once. Germline V lookup: CDR1 SGHVT, CDR2 SQSDAQ. The CDR3 loop spans 13 amino acids. Regarding treatment: preoperative locoregional IRX-2 cytokine immunotherapy. Samples came from a phase Ib trial of preoperative locoregional IRX-2 cytokine immunotherapy. The receptor's source is a human donor with breast cancer. This sequence joins TRBV7-4 and TRBJ1-3, with D uncertain. The biological material was taken from a patient treated with IRX-2 immunotherapy. CDR3 in amino acids: CTSSQPGGNTIYF. In nucleotides, the CDR3 is TGTACCAGCAGTCAGCCCGGCGGAAACACCATATATTTT.